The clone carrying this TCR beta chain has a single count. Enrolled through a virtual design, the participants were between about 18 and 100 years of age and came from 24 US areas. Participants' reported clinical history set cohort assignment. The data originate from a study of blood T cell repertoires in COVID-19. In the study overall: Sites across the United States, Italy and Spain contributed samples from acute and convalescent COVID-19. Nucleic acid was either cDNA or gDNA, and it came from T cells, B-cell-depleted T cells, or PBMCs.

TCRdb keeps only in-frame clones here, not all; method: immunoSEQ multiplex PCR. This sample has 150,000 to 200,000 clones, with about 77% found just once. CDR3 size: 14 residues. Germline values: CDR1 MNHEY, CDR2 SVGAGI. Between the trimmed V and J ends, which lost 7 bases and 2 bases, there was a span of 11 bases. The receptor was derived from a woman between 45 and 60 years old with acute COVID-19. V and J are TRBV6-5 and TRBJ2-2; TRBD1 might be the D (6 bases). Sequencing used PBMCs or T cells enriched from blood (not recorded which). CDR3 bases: TGTGCCAGCAAGTCAGGGGCTAACACCGGGGAGCTGTTTTTT. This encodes CASKSGANTGELFF.